This TCR beta chain was documented in a study of response to subunit inactivated influenza vaccine. V was trimmed by 5 bases and J by 6 bases, leaving 13 bases between them. Germline CDR1 and CDR2: MDHEN and SYDVKM. The CDR3 runs 13 residues. This clonotype was seen just once. The target antigen is unknown. Study findings and constraints: Few additional T cells are recruited per seasonal influenza vaccination, authors suggested.

One entry per CDR3 protein results from TCRdb running MiXCR on the RT-PCR reads. The table records about 500,000 distinct CDR3 sequences, 16% of them present only once. Sequenced material: CD4+ T cells sorted from PBMCs, taken around 2 years after vaccination. The chain links TRBV28 to TRBJ1-2; D remains ambiguous. The receptor was isolated from a man in his fifties or sixties who received an inactivated influenza vaccine. The CDR3 loop reads CASSPGGEDGYTF. The DNA of the CDR3 is TGTGCCAGCAGTCCCGGTGGAGAGGATGGCTACACCTTC.